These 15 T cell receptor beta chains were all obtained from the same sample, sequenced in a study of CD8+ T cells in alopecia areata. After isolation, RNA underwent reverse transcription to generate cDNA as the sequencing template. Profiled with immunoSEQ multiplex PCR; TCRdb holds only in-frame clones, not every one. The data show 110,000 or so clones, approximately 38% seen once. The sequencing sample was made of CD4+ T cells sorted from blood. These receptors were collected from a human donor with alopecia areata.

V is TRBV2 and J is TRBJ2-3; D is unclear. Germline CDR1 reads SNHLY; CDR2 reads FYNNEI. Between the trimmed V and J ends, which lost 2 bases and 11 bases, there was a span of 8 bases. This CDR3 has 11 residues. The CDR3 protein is CASSESPRQYF. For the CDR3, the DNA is TGTGCCAGCAGTGAAAGCCCGCGGCAGTATTTT.

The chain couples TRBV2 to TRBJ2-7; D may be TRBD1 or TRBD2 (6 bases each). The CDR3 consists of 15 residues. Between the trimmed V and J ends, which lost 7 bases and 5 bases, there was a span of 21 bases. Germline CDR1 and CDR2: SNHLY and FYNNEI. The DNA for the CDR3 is TGTGCCAGCACCTTCCTAGCGACAGGTCTGGACGAGCAGTACTTC. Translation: CASTFLATGLDEQYF.

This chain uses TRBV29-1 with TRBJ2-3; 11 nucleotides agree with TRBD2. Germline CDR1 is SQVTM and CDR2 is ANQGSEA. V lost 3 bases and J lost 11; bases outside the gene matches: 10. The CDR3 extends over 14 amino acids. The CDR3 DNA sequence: TGCAGCGTTGAGTCGACTAGCGGGAACCGGCTGCAGTATTTT. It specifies CSVESTSGNRLQYF.

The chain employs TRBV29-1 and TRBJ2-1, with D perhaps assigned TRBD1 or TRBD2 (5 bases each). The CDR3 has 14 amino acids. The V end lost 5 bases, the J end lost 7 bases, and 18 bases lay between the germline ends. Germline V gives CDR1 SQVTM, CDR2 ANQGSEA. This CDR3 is CSVRQGSRRNEQFF. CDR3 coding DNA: TGCAGCGTTCGCCAGGGTAGTAGGAGGAATGAGCAGTTCTTC.

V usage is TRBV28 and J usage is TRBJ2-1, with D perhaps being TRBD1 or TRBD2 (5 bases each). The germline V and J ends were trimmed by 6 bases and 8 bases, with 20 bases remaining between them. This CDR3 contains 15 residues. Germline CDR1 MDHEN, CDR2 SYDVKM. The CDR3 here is CASSEPGRTQDEQFF. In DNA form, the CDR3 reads TGTGCCAGCAGCGAACCGGGACGGACTCAGGATGAGCAGTTCTTC. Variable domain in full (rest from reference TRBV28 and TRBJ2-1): DVKVTQSSRYLVKRTGEKVFLECVQDMDHENMFWYRQDPGLGLRLIYFSYDVKMKEKGDIPEGYSVSREKKERFSLILESASTNQTSMYLCASSEPGRTQDEQFFGPGTRLTVL.

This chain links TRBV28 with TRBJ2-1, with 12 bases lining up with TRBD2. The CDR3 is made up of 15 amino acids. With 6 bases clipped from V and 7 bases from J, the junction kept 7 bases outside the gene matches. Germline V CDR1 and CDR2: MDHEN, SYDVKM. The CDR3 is CASSPGTSGLNEQFF. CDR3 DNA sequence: TGTGCCAGCAGCCCCGGGACTAGCGGGTTAAATGAGCAGTTCTTC.

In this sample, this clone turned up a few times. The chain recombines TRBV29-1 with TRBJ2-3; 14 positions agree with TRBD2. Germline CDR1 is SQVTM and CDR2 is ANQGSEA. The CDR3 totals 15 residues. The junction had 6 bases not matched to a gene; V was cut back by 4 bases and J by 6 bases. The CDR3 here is CSVGGTSGRTDTQYF. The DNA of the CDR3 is TGCAGCGTTGGGGGGACTAGCGGGAGAACGGATACGCAGTATTTT.

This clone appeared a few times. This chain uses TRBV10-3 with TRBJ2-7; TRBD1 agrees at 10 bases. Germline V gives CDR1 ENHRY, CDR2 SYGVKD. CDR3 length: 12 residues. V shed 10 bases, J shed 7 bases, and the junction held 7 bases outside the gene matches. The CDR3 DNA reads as TGTGCCACAAAGACAGGGGGCCGGGAGCAGTACTTC. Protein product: CATKTGGREQYF.

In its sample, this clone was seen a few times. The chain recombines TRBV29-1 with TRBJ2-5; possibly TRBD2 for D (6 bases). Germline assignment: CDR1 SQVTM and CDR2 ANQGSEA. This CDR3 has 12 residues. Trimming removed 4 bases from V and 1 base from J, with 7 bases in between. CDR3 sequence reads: CSVGDFQETQYF. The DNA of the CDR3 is TGCAGCGTTGGGGACTTCCAAGAGACCCAGTACTTC.

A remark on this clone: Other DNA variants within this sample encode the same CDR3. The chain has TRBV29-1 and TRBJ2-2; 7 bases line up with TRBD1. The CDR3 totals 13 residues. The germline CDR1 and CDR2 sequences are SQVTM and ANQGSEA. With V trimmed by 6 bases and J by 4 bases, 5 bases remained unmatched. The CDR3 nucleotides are TGCAGCGTCGGGACAGTGCTCACCGGGGAGCTGTTTTTT. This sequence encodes CSVGTVLTGELFF.

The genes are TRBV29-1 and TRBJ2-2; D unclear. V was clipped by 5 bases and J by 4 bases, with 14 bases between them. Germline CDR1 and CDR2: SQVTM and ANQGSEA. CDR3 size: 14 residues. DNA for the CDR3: TGCAGCGTTCAAACCCACTGGACCACCGGGGAGCTGTTTTTT. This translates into CSVQTHWTTGELFF.

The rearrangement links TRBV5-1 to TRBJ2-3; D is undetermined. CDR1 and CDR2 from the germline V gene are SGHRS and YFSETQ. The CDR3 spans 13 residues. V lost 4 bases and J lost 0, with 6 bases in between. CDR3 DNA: TGCGCCAGCAGCGGGGAAAGCACAGATACGCAGTATTTT. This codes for CASSGESTDTQYF.

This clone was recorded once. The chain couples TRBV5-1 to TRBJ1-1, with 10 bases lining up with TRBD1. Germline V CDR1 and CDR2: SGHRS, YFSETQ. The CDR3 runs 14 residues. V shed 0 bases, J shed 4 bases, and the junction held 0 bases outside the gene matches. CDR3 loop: CASSLGTGGTEAFF. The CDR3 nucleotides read TGCGCCAGCAGCTTGGGGACAGGGGGCACTGAAGCTTTCTTT.

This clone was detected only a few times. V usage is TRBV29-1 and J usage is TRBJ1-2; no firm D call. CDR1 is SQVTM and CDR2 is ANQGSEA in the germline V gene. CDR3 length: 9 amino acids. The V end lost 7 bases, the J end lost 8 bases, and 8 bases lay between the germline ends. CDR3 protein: CSDGRGYTF. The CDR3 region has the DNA TGCAGCGATGGACGGGGCTACACCTTC.

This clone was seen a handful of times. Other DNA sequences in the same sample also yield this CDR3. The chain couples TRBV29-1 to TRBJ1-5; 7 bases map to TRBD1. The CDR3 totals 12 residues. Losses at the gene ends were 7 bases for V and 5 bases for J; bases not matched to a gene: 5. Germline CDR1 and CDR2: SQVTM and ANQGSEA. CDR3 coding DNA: TGCAGCGCCAGACAGGGTGATCAGCCCCAGCATTTT. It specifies CSARQGDQPQHF.